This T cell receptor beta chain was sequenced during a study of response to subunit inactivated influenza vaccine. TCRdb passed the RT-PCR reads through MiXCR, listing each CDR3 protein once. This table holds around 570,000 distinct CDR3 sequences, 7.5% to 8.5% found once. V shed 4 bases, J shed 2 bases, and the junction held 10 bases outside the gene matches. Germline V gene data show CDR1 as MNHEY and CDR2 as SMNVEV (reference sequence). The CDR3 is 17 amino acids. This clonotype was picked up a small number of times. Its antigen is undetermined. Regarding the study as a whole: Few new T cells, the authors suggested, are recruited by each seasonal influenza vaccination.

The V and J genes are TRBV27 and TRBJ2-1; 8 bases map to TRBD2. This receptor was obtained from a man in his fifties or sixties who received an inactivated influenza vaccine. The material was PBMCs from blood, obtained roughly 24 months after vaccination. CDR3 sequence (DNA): TGTGCCAGCAGTTGGGCGGGGTCTAGCGGGCCCTACAATGAGCAGTTCTTC. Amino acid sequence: CASSWAGSSGPYNEQFF.